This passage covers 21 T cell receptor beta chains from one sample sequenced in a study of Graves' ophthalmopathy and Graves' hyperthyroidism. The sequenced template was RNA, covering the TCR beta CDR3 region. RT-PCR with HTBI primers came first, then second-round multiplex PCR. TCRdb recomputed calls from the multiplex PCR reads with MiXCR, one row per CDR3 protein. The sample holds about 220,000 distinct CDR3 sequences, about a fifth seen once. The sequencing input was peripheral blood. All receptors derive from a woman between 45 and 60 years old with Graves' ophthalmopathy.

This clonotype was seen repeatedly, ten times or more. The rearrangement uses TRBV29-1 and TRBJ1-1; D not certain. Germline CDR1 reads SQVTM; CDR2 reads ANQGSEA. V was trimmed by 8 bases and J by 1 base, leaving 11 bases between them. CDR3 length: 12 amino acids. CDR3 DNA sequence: TGCAGCTCTGGGGAAGGGAACACTGAAGCTTTCTTT. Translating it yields CSSGEGNTEAFF.

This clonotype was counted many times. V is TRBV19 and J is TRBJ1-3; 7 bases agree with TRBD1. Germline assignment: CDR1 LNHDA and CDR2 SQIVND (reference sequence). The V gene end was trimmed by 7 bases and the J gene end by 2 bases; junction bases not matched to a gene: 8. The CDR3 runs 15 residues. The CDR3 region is CASTTGSATGNTIYF. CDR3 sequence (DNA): TGTGCCAGTACGACAGGGTCCGCCACTGGAAACACCATATATTTT. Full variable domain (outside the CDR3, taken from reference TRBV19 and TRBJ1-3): DGGITQSPKYLFRKEGQNVTLSCEQNLNHDAMYWYRQDPGQGLRLIYYSQIVNDFQKGDIAEGYSVSREKKESFPLTVTSAQKNPTAFYLCASTTGSATGNTIYFGEGSWLTVV.

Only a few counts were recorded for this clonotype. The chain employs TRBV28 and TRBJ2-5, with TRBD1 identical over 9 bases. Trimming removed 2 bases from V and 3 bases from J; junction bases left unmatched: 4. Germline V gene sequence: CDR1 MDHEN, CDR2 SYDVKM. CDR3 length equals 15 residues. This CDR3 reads CASSLARDREETQYF. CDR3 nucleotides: TGTGCCAGCAGTTTAGCCCGGGACAGGGAAGAGACCCAGTACTTC.

The CDR3: CASRLGQNTEAFF. In nucleotides, the CDR3 is TGTGCCAGCAGGTTGGGGCAGAACACTGAAGCTTTCTTT. The chain recombines TRBV6-1 with TRBJ1-1, with D possibly matching TRBD1 (5 bases). In germline, CDR1 is MNHNS, CDR2 SASEGT. Trimming cost V 6 bases and J 1 base, with 9 bases left between them. There are 13 residues in the CDR3.

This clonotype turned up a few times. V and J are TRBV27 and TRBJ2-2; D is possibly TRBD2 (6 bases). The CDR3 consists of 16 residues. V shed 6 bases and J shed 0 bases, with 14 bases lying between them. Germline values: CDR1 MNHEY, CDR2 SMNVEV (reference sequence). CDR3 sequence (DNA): TGTGCCAGCAGGTTGATAGGGACTCCGAACACCGGGGAGCTGTTTTTT. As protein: CASRLIGTPNTGELFF.

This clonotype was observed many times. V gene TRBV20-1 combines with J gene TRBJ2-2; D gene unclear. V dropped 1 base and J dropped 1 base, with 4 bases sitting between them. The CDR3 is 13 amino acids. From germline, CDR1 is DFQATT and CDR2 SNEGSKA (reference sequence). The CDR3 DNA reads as TGCAGTGCTAGAGTTAAGAACACCGGGGAGCTGTTTTTT. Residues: CSARVKNTGELFF.

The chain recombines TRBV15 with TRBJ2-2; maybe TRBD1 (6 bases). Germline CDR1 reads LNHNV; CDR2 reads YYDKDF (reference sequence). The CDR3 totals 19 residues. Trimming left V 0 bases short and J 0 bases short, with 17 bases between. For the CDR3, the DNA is TGTGCCACCAGCAGAGATGCCTCAGCCGGGGACACGAACACCGGGGAGCTGTTTTTT. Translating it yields CATSRDASAGDTNTGELFF.

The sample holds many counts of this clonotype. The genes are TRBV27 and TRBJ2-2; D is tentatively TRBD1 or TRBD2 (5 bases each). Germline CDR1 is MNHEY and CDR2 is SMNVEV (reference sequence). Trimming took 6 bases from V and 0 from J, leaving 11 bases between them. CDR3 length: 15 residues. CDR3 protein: CASRGTATNTGELFF. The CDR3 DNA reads TGTGCCAGCAGAGGGACGGCCACGAACACCGGGGAGCTGTTTTTT.

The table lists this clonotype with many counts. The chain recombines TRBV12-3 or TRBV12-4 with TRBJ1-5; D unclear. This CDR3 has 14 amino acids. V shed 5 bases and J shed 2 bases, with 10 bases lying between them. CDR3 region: CASSPSGRNQPQHF. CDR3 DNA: TGTGCCAGCAGTCCTTCTGGTCGCAATCAGCCCCAGCATTTT.

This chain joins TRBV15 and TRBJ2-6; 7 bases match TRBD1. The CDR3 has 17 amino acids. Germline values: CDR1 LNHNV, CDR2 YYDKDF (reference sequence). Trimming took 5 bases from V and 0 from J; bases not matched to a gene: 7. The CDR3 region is CATSRPGTVSGANVLTF. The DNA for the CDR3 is TGTGCCACCAGCCGTCCCGGGACAGTCTCTGGGGCCAACGTCCTGACTTTC.

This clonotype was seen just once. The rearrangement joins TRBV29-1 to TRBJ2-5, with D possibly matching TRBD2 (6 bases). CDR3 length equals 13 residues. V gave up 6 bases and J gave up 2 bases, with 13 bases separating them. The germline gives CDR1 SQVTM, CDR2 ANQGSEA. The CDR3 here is CSVGTRVQETQYF. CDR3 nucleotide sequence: TGCAGCGTCGGGACTCGCGTACAAGAGACCCAGTACTTC.

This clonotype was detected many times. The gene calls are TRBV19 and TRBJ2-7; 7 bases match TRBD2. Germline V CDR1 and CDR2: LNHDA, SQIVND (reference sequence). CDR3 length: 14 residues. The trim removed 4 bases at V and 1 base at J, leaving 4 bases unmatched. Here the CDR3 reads CASSRAGESYEQYF. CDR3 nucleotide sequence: TGTGCCAGTAGTAGGGCGGGAGAGTCCTACGAGCAGTACTTC.

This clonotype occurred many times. CDR3 sequence (DNA): TGTGCCAGCAGCTCCGGCCGGAGGGACGGCTATGGCTACACCTTC. As protein: CASSSGRRDGYGYTF. The chain couples TRBV5-4 to TRBJ1-2, with D perhaps matching TRBD1 (5 bases). The V end lost 3 bases, the J end lost 4 bases, and 16 bases lay between the germline ends. The CDR3 consists of 15 residues. Germline V CDR1 and CDR2: SGHNT, YYREEE (reference sequence).

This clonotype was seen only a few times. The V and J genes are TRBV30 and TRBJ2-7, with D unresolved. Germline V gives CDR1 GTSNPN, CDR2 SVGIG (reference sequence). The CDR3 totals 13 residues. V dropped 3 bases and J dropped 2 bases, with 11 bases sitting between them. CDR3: CAWSAGVTYEQYF. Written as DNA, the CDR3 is TGTGCCTGGAGCGCAGGCGTGACCTACGAGCAGTACTTC.

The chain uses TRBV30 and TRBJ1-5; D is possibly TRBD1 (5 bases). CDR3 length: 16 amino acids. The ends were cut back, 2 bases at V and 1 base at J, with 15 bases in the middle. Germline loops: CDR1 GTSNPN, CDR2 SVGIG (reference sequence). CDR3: CAWSKGDSGSNQPQHF. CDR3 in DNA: TGTGCCTGGAGTAAAGGGGACTCTGGGAGCAATCAGCCCCAGCATTTT.

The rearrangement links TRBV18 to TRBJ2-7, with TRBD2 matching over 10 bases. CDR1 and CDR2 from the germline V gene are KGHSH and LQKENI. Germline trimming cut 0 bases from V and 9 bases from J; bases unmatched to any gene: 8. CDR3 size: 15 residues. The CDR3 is CASSPPSSGSGGQYF. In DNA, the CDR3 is TGTGCCAGCTCACCACCGTCTAGCGGGAGTGGCGGGCAGTACTTC.

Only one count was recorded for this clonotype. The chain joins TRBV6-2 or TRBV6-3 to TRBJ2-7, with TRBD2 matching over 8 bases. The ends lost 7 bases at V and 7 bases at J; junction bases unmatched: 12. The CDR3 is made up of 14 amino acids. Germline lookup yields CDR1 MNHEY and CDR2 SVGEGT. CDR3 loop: CASKGTRWPGEQYF. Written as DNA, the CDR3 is TGTGCCAGCAAAGGGACTAGGTGGCCGGGGGAGCAGTACTTC.

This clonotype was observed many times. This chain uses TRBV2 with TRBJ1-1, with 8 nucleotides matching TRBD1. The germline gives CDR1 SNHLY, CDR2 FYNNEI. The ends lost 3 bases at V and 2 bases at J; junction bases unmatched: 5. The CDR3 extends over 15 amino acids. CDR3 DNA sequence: TGTGCCAGCAGTGATTTCGGGACAGGAAACACTGAAGCTTTCTTT. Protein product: CASSDFGTGNTEAFF.

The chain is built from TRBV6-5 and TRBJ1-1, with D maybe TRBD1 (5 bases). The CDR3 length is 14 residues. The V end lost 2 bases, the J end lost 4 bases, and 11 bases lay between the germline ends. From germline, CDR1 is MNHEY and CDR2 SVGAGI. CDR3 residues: CASSYGGSGTEAFF. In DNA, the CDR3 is TGTGCCAGCAGTTACGGGGGAAGCGGCACTGAAGCTTTCTTT.

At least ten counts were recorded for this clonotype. CDR3 sequence reads: CASSWDRSTYEQYF. The CDR3 DNA is TGCGCCAGCAGCTGGGACAGGAGTACCTACGAGCAGTACTTC. The chain employs TRBV5-1 and TRBJ2-7; 8 bases match TRBD1. V dropped 3 bases and J dropped 2; count of bases not matched to a gene: 4. Germline-derived CDR1 and CDR2 are SGHRS and YFSETQ. This CDR3 has 14 amino acids. Supplemented by reference TRBV5-1 and TRBJ2-7, the full variable domain reads KAGVTQTPRYLIKTRGQQVTLSCSPISGHRSVSWYQQTPGQGLQFLFEYFSETQRNKGNFPGRFSGRQFSNSRSEMNVSTLELGDSALYLCASSWDRSTYEQYFGPGTRLTVT.

DNA of the CDR3: TGCAGTGCTCCAACAGGGGTGTATGGCTACACCTTC. It is translated as CSAPTGVYGYTF. The chain uses TRBV20-1 and TRBJ1-2; TRBD1 aligns across 7 bases. The CDR3 extends over 12 amino acids. The J segment lost 5 bases and the V segment lost 5 bases, leaving 5 bases of the junction unmatched. CDR1 and CDR2 (germline): DFQATT, SNEGSKA (reference sequence).